The next 28 T cell receptor beta chains were all read from a single sample in a study of monozygotic twins with inflammatory bowel disease. No DNA is given; TCRdb re-called the 5' RACE reads and lists each CDR3 protein once. The sample is made up of about 330,000 distinct CDR3 sequences, and the top ten hold 2% to 2.5% of it. The sample consisted of blood. Every receptor here comes from a human donor with ulcerative colitis or Crohn's disease, or a healthy co-twin of an affected twin (not recorded which).

This CDR3 reads CASSSGTGNGYTF. The rearrangement links TRBV27 to TRBJ1-2; the TCRdb D gene call, TRBD1, has no DNA to confirm it. Germline-derived CDR1 and CDR2 are MNHEY and SMNVEV (reference sequence). The length of the CDR3 is 13 residues.

The chain combines TRBV11-2 with TRBJ1-6; the D call from TCRdb, TRBD1, cannot be confirmed without DNA. There are 15 residues in the CDR3. The germline V gene has CDR1 SGHAT and CDR2 FQNNGV. CDR3 sequence reads: CASSFGQGLNSPLHF.

The chain joins TRBV10-3 to TRBJ2-7; the D call from TCRdb, TRBD2, cannot be confirmed without DNA. The CDR3 totals 15 residues. Germline V CDR1 and CDR2: ENHRY, SYGVKD. The CDR3 is CAIRTGGAGLNEQYF.

This rearrangement joins TRBV5-1 to TRBJ2-2. Germline V gene sequence: CDR1 SGHRS, CDR2 YFSETQ. This CDR3 spans 13 amino acids. The CDR3 loop reads CASSLLFPGELFF. Full variable domain (remainder filled in from reference TRBV5-1 and TRBJ2-2): KAGVTQTPRYLIKTRGQQVTLSCSPISGHRSVSWYQQTPGQGLQFLFEYFSETQRNKGNFPGRFSGRQFSNSRSEMNVSTLELGDSALYLCASSLLFPGELFFGEGSRLTVL.

This rearrangement joins TRBV27 to TRBJ1-5; with no DNA, the TCRdb D assignment of TRBD1 cannot be verified. Germline V gives CDR1 MNHEY, CDR2 SMNVEV (reference sequence). This CDR3 region has 14 residues. CDR3 loop: CASSVQGDNQPQHF.

The rearrangement uses TRBV12-3 or TRBV12-4 and TRBJ2-3; the D call from TCRdb, TRBD2, cannot be confirmed without DNA. This CDR3 contains 14 residues. This chain's CDR3 is CASSREGRTDTQYF.

This chain joins TRBV25-1 and TRBJ2-3; TCRdb's assignment of TRBD2 cannot be checked, as there is no DNA. The CDR3 length is 14 residues. Germline V gene lookup returns CDR1 MGHDK and CDR2 SYGVNS. CDR3 sequence: CASTGRWVADTQYF.

V usage is TRBV15 and J usage is TRBJ2-3; TCRdb's D call, TRBD1, is unchecked because there is no DNA. Germline lookup yields CDR1 LNHNV and CDR2 YYDKDF (reference sequence). There are 16 residues in the CDR3. The CDR3 region is CATSRGLQGAGDTQYF.

The rearrangement joins TRBV7-8 to TRBJ2-5; TCRdb gives TRBD1 as the D gene, but with no DNA this cannot be confirmed. The CDR3 contains 14 residues. From germline, CDR1 is SGHVS and CDR2 FQNEAQ. The CDR3: CASSGRVYQETQYF. The full variable domain, completed using reference TRBV7-8 and TRBJ2-5, is GAGVSQSPRYKVAKRGQDVALRCDPISGHVSLFWYQQALGQGPEFLTYFQNEAQLDKSGLPSDRFFAERPEGSVSTLKIQRTQQEDSAVYLCASSGRVYQETQYFGPGTRLLVL.

The CDR3 region is CSATGFNTEAFF. The chain couples TRBV29-1 to TRBJ1-1; the D call of TRBD1 rests on TCRdb alone, since no DNA is present to check it. Germline V gives CDR1 SQVTM, CDR2 ANQGSEA. The CDR3 loop spans 12 amino acids.

This chain connects TRBV10-3 to TRBJ2-5. There are 13 residues in the CDR3. Per the germline V gene, CDR1 is ENHRY and CDR2 is SYGVKD. CDR3 region: CAISDGNQETQYF.

The rearrangement links TRBV20-1 to TRBJ2-5; TCRdb names TRBD1, which stays unverified in the absence of DNA. The CDR3 covers 15 residues. Germline CDR1 reads DFQATT; CDR2 reads SNEGSKA (reference sequence). The CDR3 spells CSARGFGGARETQYF.

V gene TRBV5-1 combines with J gene TRBJ2-3; the TRBD2 assignment by TCRdb is unverifiable without DNA. Germline values: CDR1 SGHRS, CDR2 YFSETQ. The CDR3 totals 16 residues. CDR3 protein: CASSGTSGTSTDTQYF.

The chain combines TRBV7-3 with TRBJ2-7; TCRdb gives TRBD2 as the D gene, but with no DNA this cannot be confirmed. Germline V gives CDR1 SGHTA, CDR2 FQGTGA. CDR3 length equals 16 residues. The CDR3 sequence is CASSPTGTSRTYEQYF.

The V call is TRBV19, the J call TRBJ1-3; TCRdb picks TRBD1, but there is no DNA to check that call. The V gene's germline CDR1 is LNHDA and CDR2 SQIVND (reference sequence). This CDR3 is 13 amino acids long. The CDR3 is CASSGQAGNTIYF.

The rearrangement links TRBV30 to TRBJ1-5; the D call of TRBD1 rests on TCRdb alone, since no DNA is present to check it. The germline V gene encodes CDR1 GTSNPN and CDR2 SVGIG (reference sequence). CDR3 length equals 13 residues. The CDR3 sequence is CAWGQEVNQPQHF. The full variable domain, in which reference TRBV30 and TRBJ1-5 provide the parts outside the CDR3, is SQTIHQWPATLVQPVGSPLSLECTVEGTSNPNLYWYRQAAGRGLQLLFYSVGIGQISSEVPQNLSASRPQDRQFILSSKKLLLSDSGFYLCAWGQEVNQPQHFGDGTRLSIL.

This chain connects TRBV7-2 to TRBJ2-3. The CDR3 extends over 15 amino acids. Germline V CDR1 and CDR2: SGHTA, FQGNSA. CDR3 region: CASSLAGHDGDTQYF.

The genes are TRBV27 and TRBJ2-6. The CDR3 covers 17 residues. Germline CDR1 and CDR2: MNHEY and SMNVEV (reference sequence). CDR3 in amino acids: CASSLSNLLSGANVLTF. Variable domain in full (rest from reference TRBV27 and TRBJ2-6): EAQVTQNPRYLITVTGKKLTVTCSQNMNHEYMSWYRQDPGLGLRQIYYSMNVEVTDKGDVPEGYKVSRKEKRNFPLILESPSPNQTSLYFCASSLSNLLSGANVLTFGAGSRLTVL.

The rearrangement links TRBV6-5 to TRBJ2-3; the D call from TCRdb, TRBD2, cannot be confirmed without DNA. The CDR3 covers 15 residues. The germline V gene encodes CDR1 MNHEY and CDR2 SVGAGI. The chain's CDR3 is CASSYNLPVTDTQYF.

The rearrangement links TRBV20-1 to TRBJ2-6; the D gene TCRdb calls, TRBD1, cannot be checked with no DNA. CDR1 is DFQATT, CDR2 SNEGSKA, per germline (reference sequence). The CDR3 contains 16 residues. The CDR3 reads CSARMTGSILVNVLTF.

This chain joins TRBV20-1 and TRBJ1-4. The CDR3 length is 13 residues. Per the germline V gene, CDR1 is DFQATT and CDR2 is SNEGSKA (reference sequence). The CDR3 region is CSANRAPDEKLFF.

The chain joins TRBV4-3 to TRBJ1-1; TCRdb calls TRBD1, which cannot be checked without DNA. Per germline, CDR1 LGHNA and CDR2 YSLEER. CDR3 length: 16 residues. CDR3 sequence reads: CASSQDLTGWDTEAFF.

The chain carries TRBV15 and TRBJ1-4; there is no DNA to check the TCRdb D call of TRBD1. There are 14 residues in the CDR3. Germline CDR1 LNHNV, CDR2 YYDKDF (reference sequence). The CDR3 reads CATSPGATNEKLFF.

The rearrangement uses TRBV10-3 and TRBJ1-1; TCRdb gives TRBD1 as the D gene, but with no DNA this cannot be confirmed. CDR1 and CDR2 from the germline V gene are ENHRY and SYGVKD. The length of the CDR3 is 14 residues. The CDR3 sequence is CAILNGTGSSEAFF.

The chain is built from TRBV5-6 and TRBJ1-2. CDR1 SGHDT and CDR2 YYEEEE come from the germline V gene. The CDR3 covers 13 residues. The CDR3 sequence: CASSLRDVRDYTF.

The gene calls are TRBV12-3 or TRBV12-4 and TRBJ2-1; TCRdb's D call of TRBD2 is untestable without DNA. CDR3 length: 15 amino acids. CDR3 residues: CASTYSGRAADEQFF.

V and J are TRBV4-2 and TRBJ1-2; no DNA is available, so the TRBD1 call from TCRdb remains unchecked. Germline CDR1 and CDR2: LGHNA and YNFKEQ. The CDR3 is 14 residues long. The chain's CDR3 is CASSQDRTGDGYTF.

The J gene is TRBJ2-1, the V gene TRBV20-1; the D call from TCRdb, TRBD1, cannot be confirmed without DNA. From germline, CDR1 is DFQATT and CDR2 SNEGSKA (reference sequence). This CDR3 region has 12 residues. The CDR3 spells CSARADGAIQFF.